This TCR beta chain appears in the sequencing data of a study of shared clonotypes between healthy human individuals. There are 16 residues in the CDR3. V lost 1 base, J lost 4 bases, and 17 bases lay in between. The V gene's germline CDR1 is SGDLS and CDR2 YYNGEE. The protocol was immunoSEQ multiplex PCR, while the TCRdb copy is restricted to in-frame clones and leaves out a portion. The sample contains 650,000 to 750,000 clones, 60% to 80% of which appear only once. The sample was memory CD4+ T cells sorted from blood. Specified subset: CD45RA-negative fraction. V gene TRBV9 combines with J gene TRBJ2-5; D is possibly TRBD2 (7 bases). This clonotype originated in a woman under 40 in good health. The CDR3 is CASSVYNSGEGETQYF. In nucleotides, the CDR3 is TGTGCCAGCAGCGTATATAACTCAGGGGAGGGAGAGACCCAGTACTTC. The entire variable domain, with the rest obtained from reference TRBV9 and TRBJ2-5, is as follows: DSGVTQTPKHLITATGQRVTLRCSPRSGDLSVYWYQQSLDQGLQFLIQYYNGEERAKGNILERFSAQQFPDLHSELNLSSLELGDSALYFCASSVYNSGEGETQYFGPGTRLLVL.